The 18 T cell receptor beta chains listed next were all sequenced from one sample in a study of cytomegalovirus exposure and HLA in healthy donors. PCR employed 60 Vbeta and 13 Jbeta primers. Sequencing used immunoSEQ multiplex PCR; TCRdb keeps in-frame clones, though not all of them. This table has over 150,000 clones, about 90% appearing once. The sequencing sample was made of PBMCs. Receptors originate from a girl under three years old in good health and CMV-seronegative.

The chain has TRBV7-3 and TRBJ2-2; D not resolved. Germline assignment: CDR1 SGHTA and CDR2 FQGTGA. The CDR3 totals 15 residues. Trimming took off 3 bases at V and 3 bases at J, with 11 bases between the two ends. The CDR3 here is CASSFITPDTGELFF. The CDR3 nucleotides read TGTGCCAGCAGCTTTATAACCCCGGACACCGGGGAGCTGTTTTTT.

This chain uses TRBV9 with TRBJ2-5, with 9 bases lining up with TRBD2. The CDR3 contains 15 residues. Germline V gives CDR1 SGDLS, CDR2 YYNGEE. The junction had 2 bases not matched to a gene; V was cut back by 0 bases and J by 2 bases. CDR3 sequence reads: CASSVGLADQETQYF. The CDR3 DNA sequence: TGTGCCAGCAGCGTAGGACTAGCGGATCAAGAGACCCAGTACTTC.

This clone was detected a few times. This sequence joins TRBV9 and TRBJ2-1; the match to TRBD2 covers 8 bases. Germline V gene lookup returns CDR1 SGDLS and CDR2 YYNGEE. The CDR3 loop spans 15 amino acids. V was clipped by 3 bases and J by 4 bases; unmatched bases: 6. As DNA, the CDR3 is TGTGCCAGCAGCGCCGCCAGCGGGGGATACAATGAGCAGTTCTTC. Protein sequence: CASSAASGGYNEQFF.

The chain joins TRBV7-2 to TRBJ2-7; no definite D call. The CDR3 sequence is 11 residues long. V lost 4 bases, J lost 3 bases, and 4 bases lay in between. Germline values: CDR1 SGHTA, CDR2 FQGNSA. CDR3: CASSSYYEQYF. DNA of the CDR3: TGTGCCAGCAGCTCTTACTACGAGCAGTACTTC.

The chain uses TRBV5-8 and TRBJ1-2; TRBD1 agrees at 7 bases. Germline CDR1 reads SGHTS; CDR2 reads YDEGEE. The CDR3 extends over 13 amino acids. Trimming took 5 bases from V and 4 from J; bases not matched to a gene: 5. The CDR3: CASRHDRVYGYTF. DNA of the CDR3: TGTGCCAGCAGACACGACAGGGTCTATGGCTACACCTTC. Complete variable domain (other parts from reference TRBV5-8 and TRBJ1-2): EAGVTQSPTHLIKTRGQQATLRCSPISGHTSVYWYQQALGLGLQFLLWYDEGEERNRGNFPPRFSGRQFPNYSSELNVNALELEDSALYLCASRHDRVYGYTFGSGTRLTVV.

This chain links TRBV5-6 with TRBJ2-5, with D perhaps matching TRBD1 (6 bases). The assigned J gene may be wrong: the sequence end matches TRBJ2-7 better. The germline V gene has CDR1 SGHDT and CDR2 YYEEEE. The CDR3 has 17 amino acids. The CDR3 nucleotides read TGTGCCAGCAGCTGGATCCACAGGGAGAAAGGGTCCTACGAGCAGTACTTC. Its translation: CASSWIHREKGSYEQYF.

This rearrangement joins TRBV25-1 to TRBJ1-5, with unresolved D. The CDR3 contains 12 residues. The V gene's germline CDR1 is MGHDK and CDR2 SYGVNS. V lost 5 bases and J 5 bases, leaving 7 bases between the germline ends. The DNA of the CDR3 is TGTGCCAGCAGTTCCACAGATCAGCCCCAGCATTTT. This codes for CASSSTDQPQHF.

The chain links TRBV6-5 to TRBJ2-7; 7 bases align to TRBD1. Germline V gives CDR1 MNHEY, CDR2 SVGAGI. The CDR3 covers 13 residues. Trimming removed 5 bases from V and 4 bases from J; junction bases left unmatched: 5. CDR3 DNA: TGTGCCAGCAGTCCCACAGGGGTATACGAGCAGTACTTC. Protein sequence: CASSPTGVYEQYF.

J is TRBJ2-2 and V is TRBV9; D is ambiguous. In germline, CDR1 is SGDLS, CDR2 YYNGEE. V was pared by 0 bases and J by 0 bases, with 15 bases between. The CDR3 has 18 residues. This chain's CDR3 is CASSVAPHGPANTGELFF. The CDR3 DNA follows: TGTGCCAGCAGCGTAGCTCCACATGGCCCCGCGAACACCGGGGAGCTGTTTTTT.

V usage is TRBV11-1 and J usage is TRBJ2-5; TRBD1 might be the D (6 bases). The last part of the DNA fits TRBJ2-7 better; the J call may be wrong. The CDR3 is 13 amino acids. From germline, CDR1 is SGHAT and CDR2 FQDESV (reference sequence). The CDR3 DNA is TGTGCCAGCAGCTTTAACAGGGAGTACGAGCAGTACTTC. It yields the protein CASSFNREYEQYF.

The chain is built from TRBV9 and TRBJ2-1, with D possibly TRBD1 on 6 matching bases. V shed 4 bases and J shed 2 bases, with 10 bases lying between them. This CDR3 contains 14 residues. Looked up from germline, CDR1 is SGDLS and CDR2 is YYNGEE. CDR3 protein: CASSPQGTYNEQFF. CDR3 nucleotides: TGTGCCAGCAGCCCGCAGGGGACCTACAATGAGCAGTTCTTC.

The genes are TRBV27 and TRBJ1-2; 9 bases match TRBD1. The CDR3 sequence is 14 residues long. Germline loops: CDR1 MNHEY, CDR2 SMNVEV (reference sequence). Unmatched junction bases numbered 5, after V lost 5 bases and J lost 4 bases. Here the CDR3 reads CASSTTDRGYGYTF. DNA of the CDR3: TGTGCCAGCAGTACAACGGACAGGGGCTATGGCTACACCTTC.

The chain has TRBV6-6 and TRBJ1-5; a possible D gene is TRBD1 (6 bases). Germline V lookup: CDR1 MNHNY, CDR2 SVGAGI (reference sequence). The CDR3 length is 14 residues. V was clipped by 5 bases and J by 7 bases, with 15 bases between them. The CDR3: CASSTTAGGQPQHF. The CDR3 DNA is TGTGCCAGCAGTACAACGGCGGGGGGCCAGCCCCAGCATTTT.

The chain's CDR3 is CASSPVSGSTGELFF. The CDR3 nucleotides are TGTGCCAGCTCACCTGTCAGCGGGAGCACCGGGGAGCTGTTTTTT. The chain joins TRBV18 to TRBJ2-2; 8 nucleotides align to TRBD2. This CDR3 region has 15 residues. Per the germline V gene, CDR1 is KGHSH and CDR2 is LQKENI. With V trimmed by 3 bases and J by 4 bases, 4 bases remained unmatched.

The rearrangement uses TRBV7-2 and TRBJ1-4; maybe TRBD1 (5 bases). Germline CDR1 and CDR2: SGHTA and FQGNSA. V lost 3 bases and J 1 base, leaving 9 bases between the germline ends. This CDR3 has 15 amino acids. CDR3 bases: TGTGCCAGCAGCTTCGTGGGGGGAACTAATGAAAAACTGTTTTTT. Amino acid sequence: CASSFVGGTNEKLFF.

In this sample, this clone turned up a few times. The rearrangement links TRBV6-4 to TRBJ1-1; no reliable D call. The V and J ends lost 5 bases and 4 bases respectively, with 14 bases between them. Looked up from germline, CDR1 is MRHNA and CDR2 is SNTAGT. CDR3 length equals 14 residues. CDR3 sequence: CASSNDRGSTEAFF. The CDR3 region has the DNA TGTGCCAGCAGTAACGACCGGGGAAGCACTGAAGCTTTCTTT.

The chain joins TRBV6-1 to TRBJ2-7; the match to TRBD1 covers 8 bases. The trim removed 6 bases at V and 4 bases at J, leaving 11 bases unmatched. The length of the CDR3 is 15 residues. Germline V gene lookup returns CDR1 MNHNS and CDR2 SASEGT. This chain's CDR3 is CASSRSRTGRYEQYF. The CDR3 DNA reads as TGTGCCAGCAGCAGAAGCCGGACAGGGAGGTACGAGCAGTACTTC.

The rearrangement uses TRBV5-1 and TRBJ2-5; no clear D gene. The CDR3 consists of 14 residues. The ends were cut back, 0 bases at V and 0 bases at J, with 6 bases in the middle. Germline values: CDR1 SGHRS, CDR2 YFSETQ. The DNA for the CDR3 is TGCGCCAGCAGCTTGGGAGACAACCAAGAGACCCAGTACTTC. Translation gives CASSLGDNQETQYF.